Below, 14 T cell receptor beta chains from the same sample are listed, as sequenced in a study of blood T cell repertoires in COVID-19. Using immunoSEQ multiplex PCR, the repertoire was profiled, and TCRdb retains in-frame clones only, with some absent. Here the sample spans roughly 120,000 clones, around 90% being singletons. The sequencing sample was made of peripheral blood. These TCRs come from a man over 45 with active COVID-19.

The chain recombines TRBV7-2 with TRBJ2-5; 8 nucleotides line up with TRBD2. V shed 4 bases, J shed 4 bases, and the junction held 11 bases outside the gene matches. The CDR3 length is 16 residues. Germline CDR1 SGHTA, CDR2 FQGNSA. The CDR3 loop is CASSSGGAGGGETQYF. The CDR3 DNA follows: TGTGCCAGCAGCTCCGGGGGGGCGGGAGGAGGAGAGACCCAGTACTTC.

This clone was seen once. The rearrangement joins TRBV19 to TRBJ2-1, with D maybe TRBD2 (6 bases). V was clipped by 6 bases and J by 6 bases, with 15 bases between them. CDR1 is LNHDA and CDR2 is SQIVND in the germline V gene (reference sequence). This CDR3 comprises 14 residues. CDR3 sequence (DNA): TGTGCCAGTAGGGGGTGGCGGGGTCCCAATGAGCAGTTCTTC. It is translated as CASRGWRGPNEQFF. Complete variable domain (other parts from reference TRBV19 and TRBJ2-1): DGGITQSPKYLFRKEGQNVTLSCEQNLNHDAMYWYRQDPGQGLRLIYYSQIVNDFQKGDIAEGYSVSREKKESFPLTVTSAQKNPTAFYLCASRGWRGPNEQFFGPGTRLTVL.

The CDR3 DNA sequence: TGTGCCAGCAGCTTGACGGGAGCGAACACCGGGGAGCTGTTTTTT. Encoded protein: CASSLTGANTGELFF. The chain has TRBV5-8 and TRBJ2-2, with D perhaps TRBD2 (6 bases). Trimming left V 1 base short and J 0 bases short, with 7 bases between. This CDR3 comprises 15 residues. Germline assignment: CDR1 SGHTS and CDR2 YDEGEE.

V and J are TRBV29-1 and TRBJ1-1; 7 nucleotides agree with TRBD1. CDR1 is SQVTM, CDR2 ANQGSEA, per germline. J gave up 5 bases and V 7 bases, and 22 bases lay outside the gene matches. The CDR3 is 17 amino acids. CDR3 sequence: CSAMKSHFEGADTEAFF. CDR3 nucleotides: TGCAGCGCCATGAAGTCCCACTTTGAGGGGGCGGATACTGAAGCTTTCTTT.

The chain employs TRBV7-9 and TRBJ1-2; D is possibly TRBD1 (6 bases). The V end lost 4 bases, the J end lost 3 bases, and 15 bases lay between the germline ends. Per the germline V gene, CDR1 is SEHNR and CDR2 is FQNEAQ (reference sequence). This CDR3 comprises 15 residues. CDR3 bases: TGTGCCAGCAGCTACGGGGGGCTCGAGGACTATGGCTACACCTTC. Its translation: CASSYGGLEDYGYTF.

This chain joins TRBV30 and TRBJ2-2; 11 bases line up with TRBD2. CDR1 is GTSNPN, CDR2 SVGIG, per germline (reference sequence). V lost 1 base to trimming and J lost 6 bases; unmatched junction nucleotides: 13. CDR3 length: 18 amino acids. The CDR3 nucleotides read TGTGCCTGGAGTGGACCTGGGCTAGCGGGAGGAGGATCCGGGGAGCTGTTTTTT. Encoded protein: CAWSGPGLAGGGSGELFF.

The rearrangement uses TRBV27 and TRBJ2-7; TRBD2 aligns across 9 bases. Germline trimming cut 4 bases from V and 4 bases from J; bases unmatched to any gene: 5. Germline assignment: CDR1 MNHEY and CDR2 SMNVEV (reference sequence). The CDR3 contains 14 residues. The CDR3 here is CASSSLAGAYEQYF. CDR3 nucleotide sequence: TGTGCCAGCAGTTCCTTAGCGGGGGCATACGAGCAGTACTTC.

The chain couples TRBV27 to TRBJ2-1, with a tentative D call TRBD2 (6 bases). The CDR3 covers 17 residues. Trimming stripped 7 bases from V and 5 bases from J, with 24 bases between. Germline-derived CDR1 and CDR2 are MNHEY and SMNVEV (reference sequence). The CDR3 loop reads CASIPRQAGIRNNEQFF. CDR3 in DNA: TGTGCCAGCATCCCCCGGCAAGCGGGCATTAGGAACAATGAGCAGTTCTTC.

J is TRBJ1-1 and V is TRBV19, with 7 positions matching TRBD1. CDR3 length equals 13 residues. CDR1 LNHDA and CDR2 SQIVND come from the germline V gene (reference sequence). V dropped 10 bases and J dropped 0; count of bases not matched to a gene: 5. In DNA form, the CDR3 reads TGTGCCACAAATACAGGGGTGAACACTGAAGCTTTCTTT. It is translated as CATNTGVNTEAFF.

The chain combines TRBV27 with TRBJ1-5; a possible D gene is TRBD1 (5 bases). Looked up from germline, CDR1 is MNHEY and CDR2 is SMNVEV (reference sequence). The CDR3 covers 17 residues. Trimming pared 2 bases from V and 2 bases from J, leaving 16 bases between. CDR3: CASSLRSVRGGNQPQHF. DNA of the CDR3: TGTGCCAGCAGTTTAAGATCGGTACGGGGGGGCAATCAGCCCCAGCATTTT.

This sequence joins TRBV6-5 and TRBJ2-1, with D possibly being TRBD2 (6 bases). The CDR3 sequence is 14 residues long. V was trimmed by 6 bases and J by 3 bases, leaving 12 bases between them. Germline V gives CDR1 MNHEY, CDR2 SVGAGI. The CDR3 protein is CASRPGGLYNEQFF. The DNA of the CDR3 is TGTGCCAGCAGACCCGGGGGACTCTACAATGAGCAGTTCTTC.

V is TRBV5-1 and J is TRBJ2-7; maybe TRBD2 (6 bases). Trimming removed 6 bases from V and 1 base from J, with 11 bases in between. This CDR3 is built from 13 residues. Germline V CDR1 and CDR2: SGHRS, YFSETQ. CDR3 amino acids: CASMAGTSYEQYF. As DNA, the CDR3 is TGCGCCAGCATGGCGGGGACTTCCTACGAGCAGTACTTC.

The chain couples TRBV2 to TRBJ2-2; 7 positions agree with TRBD1. The CDR3 has 14 amino acids. Germline CDR1 is SNHLY and CDR2 is FYNNEI. The V segment lost 5 bases and the J segment 3 bases; nucleotides outside the gene matches: 3. Here the CDR3 reads CASSTGVDTGELFF. For the CDR3, the DNA is TGTGCCAGCAGTACAGGGGTCGACACCGGGGAGCTGTTTTTT.

The chain joins TRBV6-1 to TRBJ2-3, with 7 bases aligning to TRBD1. J was trimmed by 5 bases and V by 1 base; bases with no gene match: 3. Germline V gene lookup returns CDR1 MNHNS and CDR2 SASEGT. This CDR3 comprises 14 residues. The CDR3 DNA is TGTGCCAGCAGTGAAGGAGGGGGCGTAGATACGCAGTATTTT. Amino acid sequence: CASSEGGGVDTQYF.